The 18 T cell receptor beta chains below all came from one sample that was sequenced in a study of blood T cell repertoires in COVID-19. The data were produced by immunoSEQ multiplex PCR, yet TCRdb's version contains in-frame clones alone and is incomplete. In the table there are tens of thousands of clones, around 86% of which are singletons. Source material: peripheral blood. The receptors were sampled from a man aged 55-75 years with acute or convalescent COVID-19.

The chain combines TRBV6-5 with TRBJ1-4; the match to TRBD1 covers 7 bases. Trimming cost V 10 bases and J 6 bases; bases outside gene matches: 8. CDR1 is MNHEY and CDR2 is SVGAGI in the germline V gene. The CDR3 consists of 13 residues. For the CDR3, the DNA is TGTGCCACGACGGGACAGCAACATGAAAAACTGTTTTTT. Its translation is CATTGQQHEKLFF.

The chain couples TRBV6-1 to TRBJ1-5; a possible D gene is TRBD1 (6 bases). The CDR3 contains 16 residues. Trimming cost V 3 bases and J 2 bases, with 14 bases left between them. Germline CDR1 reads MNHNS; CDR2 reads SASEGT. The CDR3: CASSDASRGGNQPQHF. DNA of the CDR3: TGTGCCAGCAGTGACGCCAGCAGGGGAGGCAATCAGCCCCAGCATTTT.

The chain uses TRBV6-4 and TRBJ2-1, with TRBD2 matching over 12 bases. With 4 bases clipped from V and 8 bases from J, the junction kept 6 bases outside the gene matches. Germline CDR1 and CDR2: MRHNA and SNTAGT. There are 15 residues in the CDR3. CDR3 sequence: CASSALAGGSYEQFF. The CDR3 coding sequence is TGTGCCAGCAGTGCCCTAGCGGGAGGGTCCTATGAGCAGTTCTTC.

CDR3 bases: TGTGCCAGCTCATTTAGCGGGAGTACAGATACGCAGTATTTT. Translating it yields CASSFSGSTDTQYF. The gene calls are TRBV7-6 and TRBJ2-3, with TRBD2 matching 9 bases. Germline-derived CDR1 and CDR2 are SGHVS and FNYEAQ. The V and J ends lost 8 bases and 3 bases, in that order; junction bases with no gene match: 6. The length of the CDR3 is 14 residues.

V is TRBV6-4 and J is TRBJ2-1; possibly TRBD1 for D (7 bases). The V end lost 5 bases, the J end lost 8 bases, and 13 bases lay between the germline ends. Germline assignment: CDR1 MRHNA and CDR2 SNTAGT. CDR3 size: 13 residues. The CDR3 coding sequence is TGTGCCAGCAGTTTCAGGGGGGCAGATGAGCAGTTCTTC. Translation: CASSFRGADEQFF.

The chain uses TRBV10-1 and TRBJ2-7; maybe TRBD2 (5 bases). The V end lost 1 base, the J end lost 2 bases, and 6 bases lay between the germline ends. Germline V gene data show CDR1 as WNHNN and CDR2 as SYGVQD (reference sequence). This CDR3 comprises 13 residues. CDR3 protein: CASSEYGTYEQYF. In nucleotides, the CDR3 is TGCGCCAGCAGTGAGTACGGGACCTACGAGCAGTACTTC.

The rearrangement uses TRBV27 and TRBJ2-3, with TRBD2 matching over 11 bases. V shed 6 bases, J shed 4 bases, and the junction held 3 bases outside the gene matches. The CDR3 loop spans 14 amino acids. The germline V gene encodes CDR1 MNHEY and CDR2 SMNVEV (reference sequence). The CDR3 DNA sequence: TGTGCCAGCAGGCCTAGCGGGAGGTCAGATACGCAGTATTTT. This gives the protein CASRPSGRSDTQYF.

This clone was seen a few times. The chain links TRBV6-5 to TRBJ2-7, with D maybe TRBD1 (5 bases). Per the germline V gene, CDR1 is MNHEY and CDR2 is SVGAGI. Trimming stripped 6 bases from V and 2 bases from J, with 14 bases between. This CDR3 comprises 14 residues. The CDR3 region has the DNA TGTGCCAGCAGCCCGAATGCCAGGGCCTACGAGCAGTACTTC. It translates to CASSPNARAYEQYF.

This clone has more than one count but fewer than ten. This chain's CDR3 is CASGKGGGTEAFF. CDR3 coding DNA: TGTGCCAGCGGAAAGGGAGGTGGCACTGAAGCTTTCTTT. The chain is built from TRBV2 and TRBJ1-1; D unclear. Trimming stripped 8 bases from V and 4 bases from J, with 14 bases between. The length of the CDR3 is 13 residues. The V gene's germline CDR1 is SNHLY and CDR2 FYNNEI. The whole variable domain, remainder taken from reference TRBV2 and TRBJ1-1, is EPEVTQTPSHQVTQMGQEVILRCVPISNHLYFYWYRQILGQKVEFLVSFYNNEISEKSEIFDDQFSVERPDGSNFTLKIRSTKLEDSAMYFCASGKGGGTEAFFGQGTRLTVV.

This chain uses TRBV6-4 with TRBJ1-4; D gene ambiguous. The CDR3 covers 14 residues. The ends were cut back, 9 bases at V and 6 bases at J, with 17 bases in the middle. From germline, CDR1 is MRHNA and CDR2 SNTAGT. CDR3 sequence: CARIYRVRHEKLFF. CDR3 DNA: TGTGCCAGGATTTACAGAGTTCGCCATGAAAAACTGTTTTTT.

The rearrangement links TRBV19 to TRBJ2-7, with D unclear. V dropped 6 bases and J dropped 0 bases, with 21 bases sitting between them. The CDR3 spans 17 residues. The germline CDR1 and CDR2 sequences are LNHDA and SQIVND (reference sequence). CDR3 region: CASRTGDERLTSYEQYF. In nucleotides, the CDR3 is TGTGCCAGTAGGACTGGCGACGAGCGTCTAACCTCCTACGAGCAGTACTTC.

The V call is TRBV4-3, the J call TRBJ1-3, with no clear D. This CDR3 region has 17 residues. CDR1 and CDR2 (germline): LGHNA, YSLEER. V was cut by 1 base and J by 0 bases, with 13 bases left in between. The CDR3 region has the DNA TGCGCCAGCAGCCAAGCCCGGTCCTCCCACTCTGGAAACACCATATATTTT. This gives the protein CASSQARSSHSGNTIYF.

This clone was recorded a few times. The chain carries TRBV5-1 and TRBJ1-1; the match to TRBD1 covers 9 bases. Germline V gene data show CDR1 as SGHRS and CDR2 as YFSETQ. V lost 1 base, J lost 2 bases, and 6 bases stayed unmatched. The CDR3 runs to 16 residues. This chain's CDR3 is CASSLMPGQGNTEAFF. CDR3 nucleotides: TGCGCCAGCAGCTTGATGCCGGGACAGGGAAACACTGAAGCTTTCTTT.

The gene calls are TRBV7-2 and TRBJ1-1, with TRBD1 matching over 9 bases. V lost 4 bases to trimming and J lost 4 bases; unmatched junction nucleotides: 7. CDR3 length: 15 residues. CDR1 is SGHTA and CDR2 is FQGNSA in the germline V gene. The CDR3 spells CASSSTGGDGTEAFF. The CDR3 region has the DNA TGTGCCAGCAGCTCCACAGGGGGCGACGGCACTGAAGCTTTCTTT.

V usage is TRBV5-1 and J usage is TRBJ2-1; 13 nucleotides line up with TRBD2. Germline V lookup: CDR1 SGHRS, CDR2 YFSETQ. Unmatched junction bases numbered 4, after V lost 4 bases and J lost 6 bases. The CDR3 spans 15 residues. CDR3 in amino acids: CASSPRLAGGNEQFF. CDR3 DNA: TGCGCCAGCAGCCCCCGACTAGCGGGGGGCAATGAGCAGTTCTTC.

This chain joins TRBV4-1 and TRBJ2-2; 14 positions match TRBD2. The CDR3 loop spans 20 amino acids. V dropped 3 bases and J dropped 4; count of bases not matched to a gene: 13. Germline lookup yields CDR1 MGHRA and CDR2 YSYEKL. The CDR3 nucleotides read TGCGCCAGCAGCCACCCTAGAGGGACTAGCGGGGGATCTACCACCGGGGAGCTGTTTTTT. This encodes CASSHPRGTSGGSTTGELFF.

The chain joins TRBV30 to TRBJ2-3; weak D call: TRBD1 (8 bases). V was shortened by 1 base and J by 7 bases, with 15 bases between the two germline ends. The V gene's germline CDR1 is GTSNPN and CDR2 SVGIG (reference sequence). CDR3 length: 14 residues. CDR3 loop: CAWSAGQGGNTQYF. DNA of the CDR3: TGTGCCTGGAGTGCTGGACAGGGAGGGAATACGCAGTATTTT.

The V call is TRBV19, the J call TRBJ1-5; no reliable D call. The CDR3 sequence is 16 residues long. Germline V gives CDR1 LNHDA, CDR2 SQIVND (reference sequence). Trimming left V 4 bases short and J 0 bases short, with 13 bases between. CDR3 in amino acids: CASSTALALSNQPQHF. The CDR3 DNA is TGTGCCAGTAGTACCGCATTAGCCCTTAGCAATCAGCCCCAGCATTTT.